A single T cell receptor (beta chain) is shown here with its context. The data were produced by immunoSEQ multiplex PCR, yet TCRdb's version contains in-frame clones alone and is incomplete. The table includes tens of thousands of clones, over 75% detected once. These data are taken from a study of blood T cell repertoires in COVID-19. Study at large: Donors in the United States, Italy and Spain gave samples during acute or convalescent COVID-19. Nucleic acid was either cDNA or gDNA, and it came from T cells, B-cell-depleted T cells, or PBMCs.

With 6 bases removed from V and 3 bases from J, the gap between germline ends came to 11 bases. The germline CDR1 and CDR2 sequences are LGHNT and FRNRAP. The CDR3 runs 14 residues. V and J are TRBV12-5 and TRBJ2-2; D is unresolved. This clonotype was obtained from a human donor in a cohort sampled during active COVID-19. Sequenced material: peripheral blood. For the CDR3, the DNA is TGTGCTAGTGGGGTCGGAGTTTACACCGGGGAGCTGTTTTTT. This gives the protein CASGVGVYTGELFF.